Below, 11 T cell receptor beta chains from the same sample are listed, as sequenced in a study of monozygotic twins with inflammatory bowel disease. TCRdb re-called the 5' RACE reads; one entry per CDR3 protein, DNA not given. In all, the sample yields 210,000 or so distinct CDR3 sequences. The sample comprised blood. Receptor source: a human donor with ulcerative colitis or Crohn's disease, or a healthy co-twin of an affected twin (not recorded which).

The chain combines TRBV12-3 or TRBV12-4 with TRBJ1-1; TCRdb indicates TRBD1, and absent DNA this call remains unverified. The CDR3 contains 15 residues. CDR3 region: CASSFYGGGNTEAFF.

The CDR3 spells CASSLDLLAGEQYF. This rearrangement joins TRBV7-2 to TRBJ2-7; the TCRdb call, TRBD2, lacks DNA for checking. Germline-derived CDR1 and CDR2 are SGHTA and FQGNSA. The CDR3 length is 14 residues.

V usage is TRBV29-1 and J usage is TRBJ1-4; TCRdb selects TRBD1, and the lack of DNA leaves this call unchecked. The V gene's germline CDR1 is SQVTM and CDR2 ANQGSEA. The CDR3 extends over 14 amino acids. The CDR3 protein is CSVSSPGLNEKLFF.

The CDR3 region is CASRGQGYSPLHF. The V call is TRBV25-1, the J call TRBJ1-6; the D call from TCRdb, TRBD1, cannot be confirmed without DNA. The CDR3 totals 13 residues. The germline V gene has CDR1 MGHDK and CDR2 SYGVNS.

The chain uses TRBV11-2 and TRBJ2-3; TCRdb's assignment of TRBD1 cannot be checked, as there is no DNA. The V gene's germline CDR1 is SGHAT and CDR2 FQNNGV. This CDR3 is 17 amino acids long. The chain's CDR3 is CASSLESGTGVSDTQYF.

V and J are TRBV28 and TRBJ2-5; the D gene TCRdb calls, TRBD1, cannot be checked with no DNA. Germline V gene data show CDR1 as MDHEN and CDR2 as SYDVKM. The CDR3 extends over 14 amino acids. The CDR3 here is CASSFEGFGETQYF. Looking up the rest from reference TRBV28 and TRBJ2-5 gives the full variable domain: DVKVTQSSRYLVKRTGEKVFLECVQDMDHENMFWYRQDPGLGLRLIYFSYDVKMKEKGDIPEGYSVSREKKERFSLILESASTNQTSMYLCASSFEGFGETQYFGPGTRLLVL.

This chain joins TRBV5-1 and TRBJ1-1; TCRdb's assignment of TRBD1 cannot be checked, as there is no DNA. The CDR3 spans 16 residues. From germline, CDR1 is SGHRS and CDR2 YFSETQ. CDR3 sequence reads: CASSLGQFRGYTEAFF.

The chain combines TRBV6-4 with TRBJ2-1; TCRdb designates TRBD1, a call that cannot be tested without DNA. The CDR3 loop spans 15 amino acids. Germline V gives CDR1 MRHNA, CDR2 SNTAGT. This chain's CDR3 is CASSDQGAAYNEQFF.

V usage is TRBV5-1 and J usage is TRBJ1-4. Germline CDR1 is SGHRS and CDR2 is YFSETQ. The CDR3 runs 13 residues. The CDR3 loop is CASSLGVNEKLFF.

The chain couples TRBV12-3 or TRBV12-4 to TRBJ1-2; with no DNA, the TCRdb D assignment of TRBD1 cannot be verified. The length of the CDR3 is 16 residues. CDR3 residues: CASSHPTTGGVYGYTF.

This chain joins TRBV4-2 and TRBJ2-2; without DNA, the TCRdb call of TRBD2 cannot be checked. Looked up from germline, CDR1 is LGHNA and CDR2 is YNFKEQ. The CDR3 is 16 residues long. This chain's CDR3 is CASSQEGGRRTGELFF.